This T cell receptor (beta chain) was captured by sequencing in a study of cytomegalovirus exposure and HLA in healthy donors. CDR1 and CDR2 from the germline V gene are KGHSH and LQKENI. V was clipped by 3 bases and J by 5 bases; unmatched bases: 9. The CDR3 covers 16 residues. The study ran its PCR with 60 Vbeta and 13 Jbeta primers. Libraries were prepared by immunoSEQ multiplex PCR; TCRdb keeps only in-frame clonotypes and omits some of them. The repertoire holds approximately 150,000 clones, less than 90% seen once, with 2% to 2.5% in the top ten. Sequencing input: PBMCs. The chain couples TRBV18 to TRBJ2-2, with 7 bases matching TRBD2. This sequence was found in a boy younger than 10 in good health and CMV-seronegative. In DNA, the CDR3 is TGTGCCAGCTCACCCCAGCGGGGTTCTGGAACCGGGGAGCTGTTTTTT. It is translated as CASSPQRGSGTGELFF.